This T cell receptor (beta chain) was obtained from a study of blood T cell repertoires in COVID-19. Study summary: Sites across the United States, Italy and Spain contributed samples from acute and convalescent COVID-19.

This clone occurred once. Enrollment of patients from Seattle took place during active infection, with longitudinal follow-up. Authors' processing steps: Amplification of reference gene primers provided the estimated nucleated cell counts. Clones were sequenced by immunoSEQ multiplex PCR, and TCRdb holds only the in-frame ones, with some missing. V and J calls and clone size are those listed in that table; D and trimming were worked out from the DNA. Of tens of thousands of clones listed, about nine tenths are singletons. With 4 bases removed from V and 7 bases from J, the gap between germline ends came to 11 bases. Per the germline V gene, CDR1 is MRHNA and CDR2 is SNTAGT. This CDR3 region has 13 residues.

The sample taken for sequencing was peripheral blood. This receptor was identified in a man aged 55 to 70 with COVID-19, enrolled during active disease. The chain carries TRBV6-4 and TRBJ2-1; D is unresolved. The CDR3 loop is CASSVERFNEQFF. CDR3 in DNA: TGTGCCAGCAGTGTTGAGCGCTTTAATGAGCAGTTCTTC.